This T cell receptor (beta chain) was sequenced in a study of cytomegalovirus exposure and HLA in healthy donors. With 60 Vbeta and 13 Jbeta primers, the PCR was carried out. Using immunoSEQ multiplex PCR, the repertoire was profiled, and TCRdb retains in-frame clones only, with some absent. This listing includes about 64,000 clones. Losses at the gene ends were 2 bases for V and 5 bases for J; bases not matched to a gene: 4. CDR1 is SQVTM and CDR2 is ANQGSEA in the germline V gene. CDR3 size: 13 residues. Sequencing input: PBMCs. The receptor comes from a woman aged 18-29 years in good health and CMV-seronegative. V is TRBV29-1 and J is TRBJ1-1, with 8 positions matching TRBD1. In nucleotides, the CDR3 is TGCAGCGTTGAATCAGGGGGCCGAACTGAAGCTTTCTTT. This encodes CSVESGGRTEAFF.